This is a list of T cell receptor beta chains from one sample in a study of OX40 agonist ivuxolimab in advanced cancers. Profiled with immunoSEQ multiplex PCR; TCRdb holds only in-frame clones, not every one. Of some 130,000 clones listed, 90% to 95% are singletons. Sample: CD4+ or CD8+ T cells sorted from blood, taken in a trial of the OX40 agonist ivuxolimab. The receptors were sampled from an adult with an advanced solid tumor such as melanoma, head and neck, liver or kidney cancer. Each CDR3 is given with its conserved first and last residue. A D gene is named only where the DNA matches it firmly. The listing skips clone size in some rows; elsewhere it reads once, few, many or a size class.

d_gene: TRBD2
v_gene: TRBV7-8
j_gene: TRBJ2-7
abundance: -
CDR3aa: CASSLGGAAGDFSYEQYF
CDR3nt: TGTGCCAGCAGCTTGGGAGGGGCTGCCGGAGATTTCTCCTACGAGCAGTACTTC

d_gene: -
v_gene: TRBV27
j_gene: TRBJ2-3
abundance: -
CDR3aa: CASSSSRGVKGTDTQYF
CDR3nt: TGTGCCAGCAGTTCCTCTCGAGGGGTGAAGGGCACAGATACGCAGTATTTT

d_gene: TRBD1
v_gene: TRBV7-8
j_gene: TRBJ1-3
abundance: -
CDR3aa: CASSRIGDRNGNTIYF
CDR3nt: TGTGCCAGCAGCCGCATAGGGGACAGGAATGGAAACACCATATATTTT

d_gene: TRBD1
v_gene: TRBV18
j_gene: TRBJ2-7
abundance: -
CDR3aa: CASSAIGTDIYEQYF
CDR3nt: TGTGCCAGCTCCGCGATCGGGACAGATATCTACGAGCAGTACTTC

d_gene: -
v_gene: TRBV7-2
j_gene: TRBJ2-1
abundance: few
CDR3aa: CASSFGASKNEQFF
CDR3nt: TGTGCCAGCAGCTTTGGGGCCTCAAAGAATGAGCAGTTCTTC

d_gene: -
v_gene: TRBV30
j_gene: TRBJ2-7
abundance: -
CDR3aa: CAWSWQNYEQYF
CDR3nt: TGTGCCTGGAGCTGGCAGAACTACGAGCAGTACTTC

d_gene: -
v_gene: TRBV5-1
j_gene: TRBJ1-4
abundance: -
CDR3aa: CASSLEGPATNEKLFF
CDR3nt: TGCGCCAGCAGCTTGGAAGGGCCTGCAACTAATGAAAAACTGTTTTTT

d_gene: -
v_gene: TRBV6-1
j_gene: TRBJ1-2
abundance: few
CDR3aa: CASSEAGAGFSGYTF
CDR3nt: TGTGCCAGCAGTGAAGCGGGGGCAGGATTTAGTGGCTACACCTTC

d_gene: TRBD2
v_gene: TRBV7-8
j_gene: TRBJ2-1
abundance: once
CDR3aa: CASSRVSGGANEQFF
CDR3nt: TGTGCCAGCAGCCGAGTCTCCGGGGGGGCGAATGAGCAGTTCTTC

d_gene: -
v_gene: TRBV19
j_gene: TRBJ1-5
abundance: -
CDR3aa: CASTPSTGIWSNQPQHF
CDR3nt: TGTGCCAGTACTCCTTCGACGGGGATCTGGAGCAATCAGCCCCAGCATTTT

d_gene: TRBD2
v_gene: TRBV4-3
j_gene: TRBJ2-1
abundance: -
CDR3aa: CASSPHKGLAGGFENEQFF
CDR3nt: TGCGCCAGCAGCCCCCACAAGGGACTAGCGGGAGGGTTCGAGAATGAGCAGTTCTTC

d_gene: TRBD1
v_gene: TRBV9
j_gene: TRBJ2-2
abundance: -
CDR3aa: CASSVGDRGRRNTGELFF
CDR3nt: TGTGCCAGCAGCGTAGGGGACAGGGGGCGAAGGAACACCGGGGAGCTGTTTTTT

d_gene: -
v_gene: TRBV6-5
j_gene: TRBJ2-7
abundance: -
CDR3aa: CASSYTPATYEQYF
CDR3nt: TGTGCCAGCAGTTACACCCCAGCTACCTACGAGCAGTACTTC

d_gene: -
v_gene: TRBV11-3
j_gene: TRBJ1-5
abundance: -
CDR3aa: CASSLAPNRAGISSNQPQHF
CDR3nt: TGTGCCAGCAGCTTAGCCCCAAACCGAGCAGGGATCAGTAGCAATCAGCCCCAGCATTTT

d_gene: TRBD2
v_gene: TRBV6-5
j_gene: TRBJ2-1
abundance: -
CDR3aa: CASSRGGGSYNEQFF
CDR3nt: TGTGCCAGCAGTAGGGGCGGGGGGTCCTACAATGAGCAGTTCTTC

d_gene: TRBD1
v_gene: TRBV5-1
j_gene: TRBJ1-1
abundance: once
CDR3aa: CASSPIPIDRVVLNTEAFF
CDR3nt: TGCGCCAGCAGCCCGATACCCATAGACAGGGTGGTCCTCAACACTGAAGCTTTCTTT

d_gene: -
v_gene: TRBV2
j_gene: TRBJ2-7
abundance: -
CDR3aa: CASIRREEDEQYF
CDR3nt: TGTGCCAGCATAAGGAGGGAGGAAGACGAGCAGTACTTC

d_gene: TRBD1
v_gene: TRBV4-3
j_gene: TRBJ1-3
abundance: -
CDR3aa: CASSQGTGRGNTIYF
CDR3nt: TGCGCCAGCAGCCAAGGGACAGGGAGAGGAAACACCATATATTTT

d_gene: -
v_gene: TRBV11-3
j_gene: TRBJ2-7
abundance: once
CDR3aa: CASSLGTAGEQYF
CDR3nt: TGTGCCAGCAGCTTAGGGACAGCTGGGGAGCAGTACTTC

d_gene: -
v_gene: TRBV5-1
j_gene: TRBJ1-6
abundance: -
CDR3aa: CASSLTQGNYNSPLHF
CDR3nt: TGCGCCAGCAGCTTAACCCAGGGAAACTATAATTCACCCCTCCACTTT

d_gene: -
v_gene: TRBV7-2
j_gene: TRBJ2-3
abundance: -
CDR3aa: CASSPQGASTDTQYF
CDR3nt: TGTGCCAGCAGCCCCCAGGGAGCGAGCACAGATACGCAGTATTTT

d_gene: -
v_gene: TRBV7-2
j_gene: TRBJ2-7
abundance: -
CDR3aa: CASSSRTPGEQYF
CDR3nt: TGTGCCAGCAGCTCGCGGACTCCGGGGGAGCAGTACTTC

d_gene: TRBD1
v_gene: TRBV6-1
j_gene: TRBJ1-2
abundance: -
CDR3aa: CASSKTGTGLGGTF
CDR3nt: TGTGCCAGCAGTAAAACCGGGACAGGCCTTGGCGGCACCTTC

d_gene: -
v_gene: TRBV7-2
j_gene: TRBJ1-1
abundance: -
CDR3aa: CASSWKRGNTEAFF
CDR3nt: TGTGCCAGCAGCTGGAAGCGGGGGAACACTGAAGCTTTCTTT

d_gene: -
v_gene: TRBV19
j_gene: TRBJ2-6
abundance: -
CDR3aa: CASNGGPGANVLTF
CDR3nt: TGTGCCAGTAATGGAGGGCCTGGGGCCAACGTCCTGACTTTC

d_gene: -
v_gene: TRBV7-3
j_gene: TRBJ2-3
abundance: -
CDR3aa: CASSLTSRVKYF
CDR3nt: TGTGCCAGCAGCTTAACGTCCCGGGTCAAGTATTTT

d_gene: TRBD1
v_gene: TRBV29-1
j_gene: TRBJ2-7
abundance: -
CDR3aa: CSVESWTGEYEQYF
CDR3nt: TGCAGCGTTGAAAGCTGGACAGGGGAGTACGAGCAGTACTTC

d_gene: -
v_gene: TRBV7-2
j_gene: TRBJ2-7
abundance: -
CDR3aa: CASSLVNRAYEQYF
CDR3nt: TGTGCCAGCAGCTTAGTTAACCGCGCCTACGAGCAGTACTTC

d_gene: -
v_gene: TRBV15
j_gene: TRBJ1-4
abundance: -
CDR3aa: CATSSAGGRLFF
CDR3nt: TGTGCCACCAGCAGTGCGGGGGGTAGACTGTTTTTT

d_gene: TRBD2
v_gene: TRBV19
j_gene: TRBJ2-3
abundance: -
CDR3aa: CASSIEGGVSTDTQYF
CDR3nt: TGTGCCAGTAGTATAGAGGGGGGGGTCAGCACAGATACGCAGTATTTT

d_gene: TRBD2
v_gene: TRBV4-1
j_gene: TRBJ2-7
abundance: -
CDR3aa: CASSQIRGSEQYF
CDR3nt: TGCGCCAGCAGCCAAATTCGCGGGAGCGAGCAGTACTTC

d_gene: -
v_gene: TRBV9
j_gene: TRBJ2-1
abundance: -
CDR3aa: CASSVGGTYNEQFF
CDR3nt: TGTGCCAGCAGCGTAGGAGGAACCTACAATGAGCAGTTCTTC

d_gene: TRBD1
v_gene: TRBV28
j_gene: TRBJ1-5
abundance: -
CDR3aa: CASSVPGQGHQPQHF
CDR3nt: TGTGCCAGCAGTGTTCCGGGACAGGGCCATCAGCCCCAGCATTTT

d_gene: TRBD1
v_gene: TRBV6-1
j_gene: TRBJ1-6
abundance: -
CDR3aa: CASSVPWTGRNSPLHF
CDR3nt: TGTGCCAGCAGTGTGCCTTGGACAGGCCGAAATTCACCCCTCCACTTT

d_gene: -
v_gene: TRBV11-3
j_gene: TRBJ1-2
abundance: -
CDR3aa: CASSLVAGGSGYTF
CDR3nt: TGTGCCAGCAGCTTAGTGGCAGGAGGGAGTGGCTACACCTTC

d_gene: -
v_gene: TRBV2
j_gene: TRBJ2-7
abundance: -
CDR3aa: CASSFYEQYF
CDR3nt: TGTGCCAGCAGTTTCTACGAGCAGTACTTC

d_gene: -
v_gene: TRBV27
j_gene: TRBJ2-3
abundance: -
CDR3aa: CASSLTGQRTDTQYF
CDR3nt: TGTGCCAGCAGTTTAACCGGACAGCGCACAGATACGCAGTATTTT

d_gene: -
v_gene: TRBV5-8
j_gene: TRBJ1-5
abundance: few
CDR3aa: CASGPYAQPQHF
CDR3nt: TGTGCCAGCGGGCCCTACGCGCAGCCCCAGCATTTT